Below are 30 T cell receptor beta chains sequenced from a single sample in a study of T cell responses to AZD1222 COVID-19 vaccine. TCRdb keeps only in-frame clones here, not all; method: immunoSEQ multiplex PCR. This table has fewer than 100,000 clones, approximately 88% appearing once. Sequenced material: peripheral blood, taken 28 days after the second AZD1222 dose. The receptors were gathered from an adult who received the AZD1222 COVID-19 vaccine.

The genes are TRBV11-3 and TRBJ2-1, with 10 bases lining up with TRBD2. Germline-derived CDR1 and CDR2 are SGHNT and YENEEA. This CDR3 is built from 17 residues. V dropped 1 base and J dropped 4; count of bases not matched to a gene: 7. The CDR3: CASSLAPTSGIYNEQFF. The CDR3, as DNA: TGTGCCAGCAGCTTAGCCCCCACTAGCGGGATATACAATGAGCAGTTCTTC.

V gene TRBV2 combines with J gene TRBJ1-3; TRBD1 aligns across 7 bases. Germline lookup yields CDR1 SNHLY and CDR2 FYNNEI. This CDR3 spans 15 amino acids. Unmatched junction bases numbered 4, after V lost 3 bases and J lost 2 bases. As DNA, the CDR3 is TGTGCCAGCAGTGAGCGACAGGGAACTGGAAACACCATATATTTT. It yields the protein CASSERQGTGNTIYF.

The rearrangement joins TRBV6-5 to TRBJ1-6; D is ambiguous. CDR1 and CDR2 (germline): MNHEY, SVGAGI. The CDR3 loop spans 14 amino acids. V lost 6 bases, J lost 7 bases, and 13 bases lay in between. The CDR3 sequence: CASRTEVLNSPLHF. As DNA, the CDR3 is TGTGCCAGCAGGACTGAAGTCCTCAATTCACCCCTCCACTTT.

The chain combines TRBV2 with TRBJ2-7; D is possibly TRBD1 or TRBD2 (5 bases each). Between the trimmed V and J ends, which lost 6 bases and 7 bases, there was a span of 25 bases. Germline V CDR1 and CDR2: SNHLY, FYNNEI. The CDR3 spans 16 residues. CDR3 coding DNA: TGTGCCAGCAGCTCGACGGTTGCGAAGGGGACGTGGGAGCAGTACTTC. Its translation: CASSSTVAKGTWEQYF.

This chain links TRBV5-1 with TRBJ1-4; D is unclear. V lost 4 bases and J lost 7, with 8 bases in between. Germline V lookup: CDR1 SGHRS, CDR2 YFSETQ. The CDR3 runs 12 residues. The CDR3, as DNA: TGCGCCAGCAGCCCGGCGGGTGAAAAACTGTTTTTT. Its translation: CASSPAGEKLFF.

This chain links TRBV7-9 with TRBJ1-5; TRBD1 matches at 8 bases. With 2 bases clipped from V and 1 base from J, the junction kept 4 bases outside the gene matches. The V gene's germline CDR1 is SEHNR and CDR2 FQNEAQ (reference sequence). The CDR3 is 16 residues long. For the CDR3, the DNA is TGTGCCAGCAGCTTATCCCGGACAGGGAGCAATCAGCCCCAGCATTTT. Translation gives CASSLSRTGSNQPQHF.

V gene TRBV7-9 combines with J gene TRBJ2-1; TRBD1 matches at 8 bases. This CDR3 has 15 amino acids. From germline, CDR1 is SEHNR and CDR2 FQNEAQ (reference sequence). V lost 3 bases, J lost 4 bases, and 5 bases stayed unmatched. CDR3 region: CASSFLTGGYNEQFF. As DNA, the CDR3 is TGTGCCAGCAGCTTTCTAACAGGGGGTTACAATGAGCAGTTCTTC.

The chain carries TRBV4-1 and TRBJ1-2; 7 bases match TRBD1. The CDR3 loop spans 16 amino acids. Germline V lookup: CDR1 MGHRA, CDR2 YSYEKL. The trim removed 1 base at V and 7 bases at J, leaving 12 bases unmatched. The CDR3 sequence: CASSQGDYRGLSGYTF. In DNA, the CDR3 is TGCGCCAGCAGCCAAGGGGATTACAGGGGATTGAGTGGCTACACCTTC.

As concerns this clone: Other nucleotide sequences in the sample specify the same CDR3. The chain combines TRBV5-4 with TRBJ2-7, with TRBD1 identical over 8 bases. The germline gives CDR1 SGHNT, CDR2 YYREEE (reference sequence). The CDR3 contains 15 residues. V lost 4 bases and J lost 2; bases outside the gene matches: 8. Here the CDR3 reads CASSLTGTGPYEQYF. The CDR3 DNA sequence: TGTGCCAGCAGCCTAACCGGGACAGGTCCCTACGAGCAGTACTTC.

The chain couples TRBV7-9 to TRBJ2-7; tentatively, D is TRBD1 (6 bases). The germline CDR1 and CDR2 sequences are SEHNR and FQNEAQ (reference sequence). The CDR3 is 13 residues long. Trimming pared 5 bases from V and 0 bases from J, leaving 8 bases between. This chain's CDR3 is CASSEDSSYEQYF. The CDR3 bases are TGTGCCAGCAGCGAGGACAGCTCCTACGAGCAGTACTTC.

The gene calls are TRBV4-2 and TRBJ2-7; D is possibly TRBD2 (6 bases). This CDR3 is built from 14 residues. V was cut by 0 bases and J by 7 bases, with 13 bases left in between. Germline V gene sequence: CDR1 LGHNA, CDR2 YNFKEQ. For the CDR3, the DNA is TGTGCCAGCAGCCAAGATCTTGCGGGGAGGGAGCAGTACTTC. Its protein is CASSQDLAGREQYF.

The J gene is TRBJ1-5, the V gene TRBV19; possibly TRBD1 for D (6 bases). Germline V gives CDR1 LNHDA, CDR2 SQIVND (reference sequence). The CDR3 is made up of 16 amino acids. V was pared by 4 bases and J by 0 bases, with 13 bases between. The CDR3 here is CASSTRQAFSNQPQHF. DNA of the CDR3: TGTGCCAGTAGTACAAGACAGGCTTTTAGCAATCAGCCCCAGCATTTT.

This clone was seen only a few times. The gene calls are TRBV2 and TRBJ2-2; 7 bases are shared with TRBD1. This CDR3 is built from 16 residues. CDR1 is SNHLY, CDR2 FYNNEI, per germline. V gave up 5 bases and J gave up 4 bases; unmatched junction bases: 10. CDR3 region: CASSLQGLRSTGELFF. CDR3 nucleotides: TGTGCCAGCAGTTTACAGGGGTTGCGGAGCACCGGGGAGCTGTTTTTT.

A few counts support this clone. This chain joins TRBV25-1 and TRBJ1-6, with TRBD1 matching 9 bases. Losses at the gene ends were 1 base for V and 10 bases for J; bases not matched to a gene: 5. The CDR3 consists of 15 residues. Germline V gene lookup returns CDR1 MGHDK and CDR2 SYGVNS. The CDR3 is CASSESQGAGSPLHF. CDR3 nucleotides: TGTGCCAGCAGTGAATCACAGGGGGCTGGGTCACCCCTCCACTTT.

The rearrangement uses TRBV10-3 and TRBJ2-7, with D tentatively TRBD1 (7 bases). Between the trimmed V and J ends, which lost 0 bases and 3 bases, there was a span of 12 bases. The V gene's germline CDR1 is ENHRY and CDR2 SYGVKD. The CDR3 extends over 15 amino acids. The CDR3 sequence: CAISESAGGIYEQYF. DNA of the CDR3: TGTGCCATCAGTGAGTCAGCAGGGGGGATCTACGAGCAGTACTTC.

CDR3 coding DNA: TGTGCCAGCAGTCGGGGACTAGCGGGTAGCTCCTACGAGCAGTACTTC. This gives the protein CASSRGLAGSSYEQYF. The chain couples TRBV28 to TRBJ2-7, with TRBD2 identical over 12 bases. J lost 0 bases, V lost 5 bases, and 5 bases had no gene match. Germline V gene sequence: CDR1 MDHEN, CDR2 SYDVKM. The CDR3 is made up of 16 amino acids.

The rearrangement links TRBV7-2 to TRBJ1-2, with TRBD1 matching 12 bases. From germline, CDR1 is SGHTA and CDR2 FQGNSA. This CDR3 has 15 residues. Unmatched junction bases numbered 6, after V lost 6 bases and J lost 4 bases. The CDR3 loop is CASRGQGASSYGYTF. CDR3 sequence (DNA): TGTGCCAGCAGGGGACAGGGGGCCTCAAGCTATGGCTACACCTTC.

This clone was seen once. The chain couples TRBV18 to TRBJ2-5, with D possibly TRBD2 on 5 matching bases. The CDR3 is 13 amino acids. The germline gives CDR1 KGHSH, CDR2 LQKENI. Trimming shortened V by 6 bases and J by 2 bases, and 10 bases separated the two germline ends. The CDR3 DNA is TGTGCCAGCTCTCAACGGGGACAAGAGACCCAGTACTTC. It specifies CASSQRGQETQYF.

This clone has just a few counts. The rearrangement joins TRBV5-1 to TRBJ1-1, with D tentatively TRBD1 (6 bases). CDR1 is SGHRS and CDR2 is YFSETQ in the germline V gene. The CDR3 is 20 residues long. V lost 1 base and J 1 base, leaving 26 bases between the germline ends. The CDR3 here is CASSLYLGVGGAARNTEAFF. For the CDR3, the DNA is TGCGCCAGCAGCTTGTATCTCGGAGTGGGGGGCGCTGCCCGGAACACTGAAGCTTTCTTT. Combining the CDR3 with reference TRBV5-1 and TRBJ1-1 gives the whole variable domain KAGVTQTPRYLIKTRGQQVTLSCSPISGHRSVSWYQQTPGQGLQFLFEYFSETQRNKGNFPGRFSGRQFSNSRSEMNVSTLELGDSALYLCASSLYLGVGGAARNTEAFFGQGTRLTVV.

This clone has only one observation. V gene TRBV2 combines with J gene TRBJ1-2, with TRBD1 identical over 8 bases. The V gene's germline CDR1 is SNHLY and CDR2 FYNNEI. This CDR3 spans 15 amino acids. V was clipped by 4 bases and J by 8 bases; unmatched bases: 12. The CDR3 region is CASSVTPGQAWGYTF. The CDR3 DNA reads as TGTGCCAGCAGTGTCACACCGGGACAGGCTTGGGGCTACACCTTC.

The CDR3 loop is CASTRGAGQETQYF. In DNA form, the CDR3 reads TGTGCCAGCACCCGGGGGGCGGGCCAAGAGACCCAGTACTTC. V is TRBV19 and J is TRBJ2-5; TRBD2 might be the D (7 bases). The CDR3 is 14 residues long. CDR1 is LNHDA, CDR2 SQIVND, per germline (reference sequence). The V gene lost 9 bases and the J gene lost 1 base, with 15 bases spanning the gap.

The CDR3 nucleotides are TGCGCCAGCAGCCCGACAGGGGGACCTAATCGGGGCTACACCTTC. As protein: CASSPTGGPNRGYTF. J is TRBJ1-2 and V is TRBV5-1; 9 positions agree with TRBD1. CDR1 is SGHRS and CDR2 is YFSETQ in the germline V gene. The CDR3 contains 15 residues. J was trimmed by 8 bases and V by 4 bases; bases with no gene match: 12.

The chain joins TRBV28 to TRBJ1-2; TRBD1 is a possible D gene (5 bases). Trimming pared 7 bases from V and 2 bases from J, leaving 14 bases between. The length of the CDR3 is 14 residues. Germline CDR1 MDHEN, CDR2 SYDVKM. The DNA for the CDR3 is TGTGCCAGCACCCCGGGGGGTCCCAACTATGGCTACACCTTC. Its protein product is CASTPGGPNYGYTF.

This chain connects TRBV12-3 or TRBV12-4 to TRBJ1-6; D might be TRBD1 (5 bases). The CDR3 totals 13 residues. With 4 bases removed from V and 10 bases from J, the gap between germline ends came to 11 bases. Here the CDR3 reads CASSYQGGSPLHF. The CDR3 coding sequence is TGTGCCAGCAGTTACCAGGGAGGCTCACCCCTCCACTTT.

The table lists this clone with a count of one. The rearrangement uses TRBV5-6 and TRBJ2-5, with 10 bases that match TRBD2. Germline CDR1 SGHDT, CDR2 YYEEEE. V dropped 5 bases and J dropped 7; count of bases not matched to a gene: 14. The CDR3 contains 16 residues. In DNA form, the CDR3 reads TGTGCCAGCAGTTCACTTCTAGCGGGGGCAAGTGGGACCCAGTACTTC. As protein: CASSSLLAGASGTQYF. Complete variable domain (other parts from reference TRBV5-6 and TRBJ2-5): DAGVTQSPTHLIKTRGQQVTLRCSPKSGHDTVSWYQQALGQGPQFIFQYYEEEERQRGNFPDRFSGHQFPNYSSELNVNALLLGDSALYLCASSSLLAGASGTQYFGPGTRLLVL.

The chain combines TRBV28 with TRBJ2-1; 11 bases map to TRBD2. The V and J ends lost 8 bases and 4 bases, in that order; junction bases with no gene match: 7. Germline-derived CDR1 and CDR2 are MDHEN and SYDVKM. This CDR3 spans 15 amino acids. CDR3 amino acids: CASAVLAGGYNEQFF. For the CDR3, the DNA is TGTGCCAGCGCCGTCCTAGCGGGAGGTTACAATGAGCAGTTCTTC. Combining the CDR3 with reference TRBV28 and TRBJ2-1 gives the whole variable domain DVKVTQSSRYLVKRTGEKVFLECVQDMDHENMFWYRQDPGLGLRLIYFSYDVKMKEKGDIPEGYSVSREKKERFSLILESASTNQTSMYLCASAVLAGGYNEQFFGPGTRLTVL.

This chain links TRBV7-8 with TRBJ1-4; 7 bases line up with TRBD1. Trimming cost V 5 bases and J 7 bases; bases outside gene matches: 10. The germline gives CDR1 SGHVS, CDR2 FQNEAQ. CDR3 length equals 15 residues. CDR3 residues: CASSGRNRGIEKLFF. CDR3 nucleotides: TGTGCCAGCAGCGGGCGGAACAGGGGAATTGAAAAACTGTTTTTT.

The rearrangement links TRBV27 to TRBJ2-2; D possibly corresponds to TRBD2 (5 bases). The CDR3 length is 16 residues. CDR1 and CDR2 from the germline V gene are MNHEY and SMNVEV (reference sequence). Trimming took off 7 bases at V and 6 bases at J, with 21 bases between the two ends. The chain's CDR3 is CASTRYGGRSSGELFF. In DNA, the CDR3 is TGTGCCAGCACCCGATACGGAGGACGAAGTTCCGGGGAGCTGTTTTTT.

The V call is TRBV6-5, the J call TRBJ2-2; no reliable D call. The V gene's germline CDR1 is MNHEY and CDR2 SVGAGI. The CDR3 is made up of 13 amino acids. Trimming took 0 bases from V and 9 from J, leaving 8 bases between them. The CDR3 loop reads CASSYSSGRELFF. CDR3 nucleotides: TGTGCCAGCAGTTACTCGAGTGGCCGGGAGCTGTTTTTT.

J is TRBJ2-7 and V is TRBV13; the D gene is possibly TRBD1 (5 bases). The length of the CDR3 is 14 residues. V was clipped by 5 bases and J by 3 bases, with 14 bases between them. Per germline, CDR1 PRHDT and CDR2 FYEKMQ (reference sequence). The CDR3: CASSLQGFLYEQYF. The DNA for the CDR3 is TGTGCCAGCAGCCTCCAGGGTTTCCTCTACGAGCAGTACTTC.